This T cell receptor beta chain emerged from a study of regulatory T cells in long-lasting Graves disease. This clonotype showed up many times. Its target is not known. Germline CDR1 and CDR2: SGHNT and YENEEA. This CDR3 is 13 amino acids long. The V end lost 1 base, the J end lost 4 bases, and 8 bases lay between the germline ends. The time point was: persistent/refractory GD, antithyroid drugs over 5 years with positive TRAb. The TCR library used RNA extracted from PBMCs. General study findings and limits: TCR diversity was lower in persistent Graves' patients (versus newly diagnosed ones). Accuracy may have been reduced by the small sample size. Persistent patients had more shared public clonotypes (fewer than 3,000) than new patients (about 880).

Library construction for TCR beta used iRepertoire HTBI primers and Arm-PCR of CDR3 regions. TCRdb re-called the multiplex PCR reads through MiXCR, storing one row per CDR3 protein. This sample has 350,000 to 450,000 distinct CDR3 sequences; 20% to 25% occur once, and the top ten carry less than 25%. The receptor's source is a female donor with Graves disease. This sample comprised peripheral blood mononuclear cells (PBMCs), obtained when the disease was refractory, from a patient treated with antithyroid drugs. The V gene is TRBV11-3, the J gene TRBJ2-7; D is unresolved. The CDR3 protein is CASSLGWGYEQYF. The CDR3 DNA sequence: TGTGCCAGCAGCTTAGGATGGGGATACGAGCAGTACTTC.